These 7 T cell receptor beta chains share one sample of origin, sequenced in a study of T cell repertoires in cytomegalovirus infection. TCRdb re-called the reads with MiXCR, one entry per CDR3 protein. Seen here are about 97,000 distinct CDR3 sequences, approximately 16% observed once, and the top ten hold over 8%. The sample taken for sequencing was PBMCs. These receptors all stem from a human donor in good health (CMV status not recorded). Some clones in this sample may be carry-over from other donors' samples.

This clonotype was seen ten or more times. The chain uses TRBV7-2 and TRBJ2-5; TRBD2 is a possible D gene (7 bases). This CDR3 spans 14 amino acids. CDR1 and CDR2 from the germline V gene are SGHTA and FQGNSA. Trimming removed 5 bases from V and 2 bases from J, with 12 bases in between. The CDR3 sequence: CASSPGGLQETQYF. CDR3 DNA: TGTGCCAGCAGCCCGGGGGGCCTTCAAGAGACCCAGTACTTC.

This clonotype was seen at least ten times. At one of its ends the junction is not consistent with the germline gene, which may arise from a read error. The rearrangement joins TRBV7-8 to TRBJ2-7, with no clear D. Germline lookup yields CDR1 SGHVS and CDR2 FQNEAQ. The CDR3 totals 14 residues. CDR3 amino acids: CASSLTPLSDEQYF. The CDR3, as DNA: TGTGCCAGCAGCCTAACCCCCCTCTCCGACGAGCAGTACTTC.

The rearrangement uses TRBV27 and TRBJ1-1; D unresolved. This CDR3 spans 16 amino acids. Trimming took off 5 bases at V and 7 bases at J, with 23 bases between the two ends. CDR1 MNHEY and CDR2 SMNVEV come from the germline V gene (reference sequence). The CDR3, as DNA: TGTGCCAGCAGTCCCGGGGTTACCCGCGCGGCGGATGAAGCTTTCTTT. Protein: CASSPGVTRAADEAFF.

CDR3 amino acids: CAAAAAVGNTEAFF. The CDR3 nucleotides read TGTGCCGCAGCCGCGGCCGTGGGGAACACTGAAGCTTTCTTT. This chain joins TRBV19 and TRBJ1-1; D ambiguous. Trimming removed 11 bases from V and 1 base from J, with 17 bases in between. The CDR3 runs to 14 residues. The germline CDR1 and CDR2 sequences are LNHDA and SQIVND (reference sequence). Combining the CDR3 with reference TRBV19 and TRBJ1-1 gives the whole variable domain DGGITQSPKYLFRKEGQNVTLSCEQNLNHDAMYWYRQDPGQGLRLIYYSQIVNDFQKGDIAEGYSVSREKKESFPLTVTSAQKNPTAFYLCAAAAAVGNTEAFFGQGTRLTVV.

This chain uses TRBV10-3 with TRBJ1-6, with TRBD1 matching over 7 bases. V gave up 6 bases and J gave up 10 bases; unmatched junction bases: 6. The CDR3 spans 13 residues. Germline V gives CDR1 ENHRY, CDR2 SYGVKD. CDR3 bases: TGTGCCATCAGAGGGACAGTGGGATCACCCCTCCACTTT. Its protein is CAIRGTVGSPLHF.

Turning to this clonotype: The junction shows a germline mismatch at one end, possibly a read error. CDR3 in amino acids: CASGDWVNEQFF. CDR3 nucleotides: TGTGCCAGCGGTGATTGGGTAAATGAGCAGTTCTTC. This chain uses TRBV25-1 with TRBJ2-1; D call uncertain. Germline V lookup: CDR1 MGHDK, CDR2 SYGVNS. CDR3 length equals 12 residues. The full variable domain, in which reference TRBV25-1 and TRBJ2-1 provide the parts outside the CDR3, is EADIYQTPRYLVIGTGKKITLECSQTMGHDKMYWYQQDPGMELHLIHYSYGVNSTEKGDLSSESTVSRIRTEHFPLTLESARPSHTSQYLCASGDWVNEQFFGPGTRLTVL.

On this clonotype itself: The junction departs from the called germline gene at one end, perhaps through a read error. J is TRBJ2-1 and V is TRBV14, with D hard to call. From germline, CDR1 is SGHDN and CDR2 FVKESK. The CDR3 totals 14 residues. The CDR3 DNA follows: TGTGCCAGAAGCCAAGGTGTGGGCTCCACTGAGCAGTTCTTC. Its translation is CARSQGVGSTEQFF.